This T cell receptor (beta chain) was profiled in a study of blood T cell repertoires in COVID-19. Across the study: T cells, B-cell-depleted T cells, or PBMCs provided the cDNA or gDNA that served as material.

The CDR3 length is 16 residues. The germline V gene has CDR1 LGHNA and CDR2 YSLEER. With 5 bases removed from V and 4 bases from J, the gap between germline ends came to 19 bases. Clones were sequenced by immunoSEQ multiplex PCR, and TCRdb holds only the in-frame ones, with some missing. Altogether around 70,000 clones are present, under 95% being singletons, with the ten largest covering approximately 5%. This receptor was obtained from a human donor in a cohort sampled during active COVID-19. V gene TRBV4-3 combines with J gene TRBJ2-3, with D possibly being TRBD2 (6 bases). The source material was peripheral blood. The CDR3 region is CASSVVGSGGPDTQYF. The DNA of the CDR3 is TGCGCCAGCAGCGTTGTAGGTAGCGGAGGGCCAGATACGCAGTATTTT.